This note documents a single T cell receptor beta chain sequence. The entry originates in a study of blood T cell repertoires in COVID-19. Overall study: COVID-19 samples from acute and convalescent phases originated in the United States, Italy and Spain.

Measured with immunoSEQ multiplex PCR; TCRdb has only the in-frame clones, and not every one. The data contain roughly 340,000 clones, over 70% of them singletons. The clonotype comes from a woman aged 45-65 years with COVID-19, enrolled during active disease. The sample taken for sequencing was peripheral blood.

CDR3 sequence reads: CASSQEPGGAQPQHF. The CDR3 coding sequence is TGTGCCAGCAGCCAGGAGCCAGGGGGTGCTCAGCCCCAGCATTTT. The chain couples TRBV4-2 to TRBJ1-5, with TRBD1 identical over 7 bases. The CDR3 has 15 amino acids. Trimming at V came to 3 bases and at J to 6 bases, leaving 8 bases not matched to a gene. The V gene's germline CDR1 is LGHNA and CDR2 YNFKEQ.